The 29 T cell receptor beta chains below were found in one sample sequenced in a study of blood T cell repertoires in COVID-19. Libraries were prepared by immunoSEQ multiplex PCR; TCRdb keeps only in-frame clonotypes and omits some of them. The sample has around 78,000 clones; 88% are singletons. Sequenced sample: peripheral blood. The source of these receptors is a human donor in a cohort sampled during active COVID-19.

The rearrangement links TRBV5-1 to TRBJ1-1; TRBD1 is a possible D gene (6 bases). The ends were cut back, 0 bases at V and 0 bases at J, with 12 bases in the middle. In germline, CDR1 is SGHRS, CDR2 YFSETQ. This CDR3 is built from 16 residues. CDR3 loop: CASSLVGATVNTEAFF. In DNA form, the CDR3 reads TGCGCCAGCAGCTTGGTGGGGGCTACGGTGAACACTGAAGCTTTCTTT. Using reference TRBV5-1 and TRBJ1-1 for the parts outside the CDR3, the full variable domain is KAGVTQTPRYLIKTRGQQVTLSCSPISGHRSVSWYQQTPGQGLQFLFEYFSETQRNKGNFPGRFSGRQFSNSRSEMNVSTLELGDSALYLCASSLVGATVNTEAFFGQGTRLTVV.

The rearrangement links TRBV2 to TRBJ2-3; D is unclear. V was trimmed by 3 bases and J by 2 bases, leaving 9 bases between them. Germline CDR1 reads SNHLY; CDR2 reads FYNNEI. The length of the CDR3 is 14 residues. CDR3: CASSDLSLTDTQYF. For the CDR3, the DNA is TGTGCCAGCAGTGACCTGTCCCTCACAGATACGCAGTATTTT. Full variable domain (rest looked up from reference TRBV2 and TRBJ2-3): EPEVTQTPSHQVTQMGQEVILRCVPISNHLYFYWYRQILGQKVEFLVSFYNNEISEKSEIFDDQFSVERPDGSNFTLKIRSTKLEDSAMYFCASSDLSLTDTQYFGPGTRLTVL.

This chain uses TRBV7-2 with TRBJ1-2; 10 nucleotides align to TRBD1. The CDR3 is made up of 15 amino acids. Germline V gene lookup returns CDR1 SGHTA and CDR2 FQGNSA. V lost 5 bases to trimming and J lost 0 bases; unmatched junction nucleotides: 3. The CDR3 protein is CASSPGQGSNYGYTF. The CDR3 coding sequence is TGTGCCAGCAGCCCGGGACAGGGGTCTAACTATGGCTACACCTTC.

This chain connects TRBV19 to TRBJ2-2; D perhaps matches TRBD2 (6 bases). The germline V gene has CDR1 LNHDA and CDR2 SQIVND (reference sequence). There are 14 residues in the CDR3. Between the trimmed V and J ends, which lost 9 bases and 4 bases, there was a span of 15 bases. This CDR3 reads CASISRGITGELFF. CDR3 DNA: TGTGCCAGCATAAGTCGGGGGATCACCGGGGAGCTGTTTTTT.

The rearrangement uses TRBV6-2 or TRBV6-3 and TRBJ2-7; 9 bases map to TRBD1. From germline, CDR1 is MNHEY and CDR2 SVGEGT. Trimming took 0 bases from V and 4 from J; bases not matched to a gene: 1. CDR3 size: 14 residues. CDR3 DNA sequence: TGTGCCAGCAGTTACTCGACAGGGGGTTACGAGCAGTACTTC. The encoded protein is CASSYSTGGYEQYF.

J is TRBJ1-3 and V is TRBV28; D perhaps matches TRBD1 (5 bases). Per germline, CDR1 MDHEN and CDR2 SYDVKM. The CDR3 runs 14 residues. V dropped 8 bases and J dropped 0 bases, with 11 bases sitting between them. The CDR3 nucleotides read TGTGCCAGCCGGGACTCCCGCTCTGGAAACACCATATATTTT. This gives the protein CASRDSRSGNTIYF.

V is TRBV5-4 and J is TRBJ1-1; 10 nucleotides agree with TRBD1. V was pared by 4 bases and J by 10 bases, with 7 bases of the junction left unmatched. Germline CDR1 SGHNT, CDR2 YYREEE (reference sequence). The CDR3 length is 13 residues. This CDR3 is CASSPGTGVGAFF. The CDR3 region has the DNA TGTGCCAGCAGCCCCGGGACAGGGGTGGGAGCTTTCTTT.

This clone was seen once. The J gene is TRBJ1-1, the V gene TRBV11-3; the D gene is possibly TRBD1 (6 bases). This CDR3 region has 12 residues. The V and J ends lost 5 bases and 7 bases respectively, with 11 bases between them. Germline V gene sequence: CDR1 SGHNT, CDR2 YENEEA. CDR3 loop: CASSLGGLEAFF. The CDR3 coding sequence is TGTGCCAGCAGCCTGGGGGGGCTTGAAGCTTTCTTT.

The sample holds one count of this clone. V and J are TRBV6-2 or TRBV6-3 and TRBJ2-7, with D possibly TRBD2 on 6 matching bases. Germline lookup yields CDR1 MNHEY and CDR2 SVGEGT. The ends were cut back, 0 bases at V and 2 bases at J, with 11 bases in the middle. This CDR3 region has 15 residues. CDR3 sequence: CASSYSLAGAYEQYF. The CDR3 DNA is TGTGCCAGCAGTTACTCACTAGCTGGGGCCTACGAGCAGTACTTC.

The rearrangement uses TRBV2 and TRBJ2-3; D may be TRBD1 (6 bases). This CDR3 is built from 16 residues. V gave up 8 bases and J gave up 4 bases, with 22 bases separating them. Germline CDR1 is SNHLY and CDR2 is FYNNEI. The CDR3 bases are TGTGCCAGCGCTCCCAGAAGGGGGACGGGCCCAGATACGCAGTATTTT. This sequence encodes CASAPRRGTGPDTQYF.

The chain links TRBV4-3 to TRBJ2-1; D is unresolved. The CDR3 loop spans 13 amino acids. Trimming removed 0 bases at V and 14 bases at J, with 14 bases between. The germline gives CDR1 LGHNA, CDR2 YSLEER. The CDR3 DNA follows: TGCGCCAGCAGCCAAGAAAGGCAGCGCGCTGAGTTCTTC. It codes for CASSQERQRAEFF.

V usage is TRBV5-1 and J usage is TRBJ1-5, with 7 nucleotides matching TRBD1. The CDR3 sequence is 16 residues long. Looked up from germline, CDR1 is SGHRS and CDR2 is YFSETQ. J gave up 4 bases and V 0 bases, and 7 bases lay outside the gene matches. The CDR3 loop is CASSLGAGGENQPQHF. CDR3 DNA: TGCGCCAGCAGCTTGGGGGCAGGGGGTGAGAATCAGCCCCAGCATTTT.

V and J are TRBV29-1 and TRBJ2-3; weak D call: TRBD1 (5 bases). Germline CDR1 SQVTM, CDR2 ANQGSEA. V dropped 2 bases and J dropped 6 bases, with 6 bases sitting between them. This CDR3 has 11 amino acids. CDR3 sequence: CSVEQGDTQYF. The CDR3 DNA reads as TGCAGCGTTGAACAGGGTGATACGCAGTATTTT.

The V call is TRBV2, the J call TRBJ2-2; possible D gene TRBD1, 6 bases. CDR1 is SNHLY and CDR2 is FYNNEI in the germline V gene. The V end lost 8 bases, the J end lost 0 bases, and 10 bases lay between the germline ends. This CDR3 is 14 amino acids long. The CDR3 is CASQGQANTGELFF. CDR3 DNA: TGTGCCAGCCAGGGACAAGCGAACACCGGGGAGCTGTTTTTT.

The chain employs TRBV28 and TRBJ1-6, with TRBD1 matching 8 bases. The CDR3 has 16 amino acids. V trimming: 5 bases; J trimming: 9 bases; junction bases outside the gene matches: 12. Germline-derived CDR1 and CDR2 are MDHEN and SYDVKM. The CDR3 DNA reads TGTGCCAGCAGTCCCCGGACAGGGACAAGGGGTTCACCCCTCCACTTT. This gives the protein CASSPRTGTRGSPLHF.

The CDR3 loop is CASSPDFTGTQYF. DNA of the CDR3: TGTGCCAGCAGCCCGGACTTTACGGGAACGCAGTATTTT. This chain links TRBV3-1 (or the pseudogene TRBV3-2) with TRBJ2-3; the D gene is possibly TRBD2 (5 bases). Germline V gene sequence: CDR1 LGHDT, CDR2 YNNKEL (reference sequence). V lost 4 bases, J lost 9 bases, and 14 bases lay in between. The CDR3 is 13 residues long.

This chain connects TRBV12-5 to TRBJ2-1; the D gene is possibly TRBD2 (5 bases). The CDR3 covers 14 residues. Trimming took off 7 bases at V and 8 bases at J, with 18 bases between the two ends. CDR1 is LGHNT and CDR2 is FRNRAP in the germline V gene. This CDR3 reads CASAASEGQDEQFF. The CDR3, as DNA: TGTGCTAGTGCCGCATCCGAGGGCCAGGATGAGCAGTTCTTC. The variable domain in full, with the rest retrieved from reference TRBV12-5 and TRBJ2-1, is DARVTQTPRHKVTEMGQEVTMRCQPILGHNTVFWYRQTMMQGLELLAYFRNRAPLDDSGMPKDRFSAEMPDATLATLKIQPSEPRDSAVYFCASAASEGQDEQFFGPGTRLTVL.

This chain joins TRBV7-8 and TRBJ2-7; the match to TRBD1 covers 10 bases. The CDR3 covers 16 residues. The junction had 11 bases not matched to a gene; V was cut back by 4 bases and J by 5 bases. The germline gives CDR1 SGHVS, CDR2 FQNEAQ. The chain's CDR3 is CASSYRDRGQGNEQYF. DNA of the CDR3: TGTGCCAGCAGCTACCGGGACAGGGGTCAAGGTAACGAGCAGTACTTC.

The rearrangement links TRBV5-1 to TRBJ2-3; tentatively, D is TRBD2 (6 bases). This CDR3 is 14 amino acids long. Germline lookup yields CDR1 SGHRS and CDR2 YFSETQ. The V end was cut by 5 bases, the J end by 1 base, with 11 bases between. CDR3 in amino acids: CASRHPGGTDTQYF. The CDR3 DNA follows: TGCGCCAGCAGGCACCCGGGAGGCACAGATACGCAGTATTTT.

CDR3 loop: CASSASGWEARATDTQYF. CDR3 DNA: TGCGCCAGCAGCGCTTCTGGGTGGGAGGCGAGGGCCACAGATACGCAGTATTTT. V usage is TRBV5-1 and J usage is TRBJ2-3, with a possible D match to TRBD2 (6 bases). CDR1 is SGHRS and CDR2 is YFSETQ in the germline V gene. The CDR3 is 18 residues long. V lost 4 bases and J 2 bases, leaving 23 bases between the germline ends.

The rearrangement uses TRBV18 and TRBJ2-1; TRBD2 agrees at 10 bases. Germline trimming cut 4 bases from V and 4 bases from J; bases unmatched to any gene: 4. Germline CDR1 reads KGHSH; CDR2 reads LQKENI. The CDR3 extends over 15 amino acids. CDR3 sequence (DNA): TGTGCCAGCTCACTAGCGGGGGGTTCGTACAATGAGCAGTTCTTC. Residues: CASSLAGGSYNEQFF.

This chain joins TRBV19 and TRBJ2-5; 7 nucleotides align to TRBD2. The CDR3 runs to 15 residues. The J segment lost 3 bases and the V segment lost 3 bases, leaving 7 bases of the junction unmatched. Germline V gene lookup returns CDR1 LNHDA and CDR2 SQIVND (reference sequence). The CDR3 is CASSMSSAGEETQYF. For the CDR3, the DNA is TGTGCCAGTAGTATGTCTAGCGCGGGGGAAGAGACCCAGTACTTC.

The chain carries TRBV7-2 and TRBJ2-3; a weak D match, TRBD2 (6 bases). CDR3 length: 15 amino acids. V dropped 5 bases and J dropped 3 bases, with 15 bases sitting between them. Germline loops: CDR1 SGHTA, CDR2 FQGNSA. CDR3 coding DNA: TGTGCCAGCAGCCTAATGGGGGGAGTGACAGATACGCAGTATTTT. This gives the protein CASSLMGGVTDTQYF.

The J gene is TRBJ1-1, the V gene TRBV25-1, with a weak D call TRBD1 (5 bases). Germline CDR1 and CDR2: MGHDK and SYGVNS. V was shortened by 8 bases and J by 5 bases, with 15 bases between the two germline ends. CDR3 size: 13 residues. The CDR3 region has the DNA TGTGCCAGCTTACTACGGGAGGGGACTGAAGCTTTCTTT. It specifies CASLLREGTEAFF. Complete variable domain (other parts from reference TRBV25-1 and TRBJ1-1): EADIYQTPRYLVIGTGKKITLECSQTMGHDKMYWYQQDPGMELHLIHYSYGVNSTEKGDLSSESTVSRIRTEHFPLTLESARPSHTSQYLCASLLREGTEAFFGQGTRLTVV.

CDR3 protein: CASSPTSGSEVDEQFF. Written as DNA, the CDR3 is TGTGCCAGCAGCCCCACTAGCGGGAGTGAAGTTGATGAGCAGTTCTTC. The J gene is TRBJ2-1, the V gene TRBV7-3, with 11 nucleotides matching TRBD2. Trimming removed 5 bases from V and 8 bases from J; junction bases left unmatched: 11. Germline V gives CDR1 SGHTA, CDR2 FQGTGA. The CDR3 has 16 amino acids. Filled out from reference TRBV7-3 and TRBJ2-1, the complete variable domain reads GAGVSQTPSNKVTEKGKYVELRCDPISGHTALYWYRQSLGQGPEFLIYFQGTGAADDSGLPNDRFFAVRPEGSVSTLKIQRTERGDSAVYLCASSPTSGSEVDEQFFGPGTRLTVL.

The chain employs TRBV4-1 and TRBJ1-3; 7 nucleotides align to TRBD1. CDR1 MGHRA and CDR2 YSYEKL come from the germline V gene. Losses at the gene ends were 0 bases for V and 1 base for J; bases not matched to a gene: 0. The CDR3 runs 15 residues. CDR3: CASSQDRGSGNTIYF. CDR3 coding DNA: TGCGCCAGCAGCCAAGACAGGGGGTCTGGAAACACCATATATTTT.

The CDR3 region is CASSPTSGESTDTQYF. The CDR3 nucleotides read TGTGCCAGCAGCCCGACTAGCGGGGAAAGCACAGATACGCAGTATTTT. The rearrangement links TRBV4-2 to TRBJ2-3, with 11 bases identical to TRBD2. The V and J ends lost 4 bases and 0 bases, in that order; junction bases with no gene match: 3. Per the germline V gene, CDR1 is LGHNA and CDR2 is YNFKEQ. The CDR3 extends over 16 amino acids.

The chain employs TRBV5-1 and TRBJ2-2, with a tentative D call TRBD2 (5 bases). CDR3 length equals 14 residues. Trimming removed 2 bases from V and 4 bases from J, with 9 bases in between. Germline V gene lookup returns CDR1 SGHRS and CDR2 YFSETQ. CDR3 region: CASSLAAGTGELFF. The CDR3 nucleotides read TGCGCCAGCAGCTTAGCCGCGGGCACCGGGGAGCTGTTTTTT. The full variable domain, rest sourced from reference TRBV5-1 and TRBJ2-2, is KAGVTQTPRYLIKTRGQQVTLSCSPISGHRSVSWYQQTPGQGLQFLFEYFSETQRNKGNFPGRFSGRQFSNSRSEMNVSTLELGDSALYLCASSLAAGTGELFFGEGSRLTVL.

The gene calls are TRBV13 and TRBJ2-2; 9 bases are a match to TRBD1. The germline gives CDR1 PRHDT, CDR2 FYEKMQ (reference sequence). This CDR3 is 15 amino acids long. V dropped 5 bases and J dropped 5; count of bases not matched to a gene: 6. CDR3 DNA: TGTGCCAGCAGCCCGGACAGGGGACTGACCGGGGAGCTGTTTTTT. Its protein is CASSPDRGLTGELFF. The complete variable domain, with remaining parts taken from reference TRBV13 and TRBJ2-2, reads AAGVIQSPRHLIKEKRETATLKCYPIPRHDTVYWYQQGPGQDPQFLISFYEKMQSDKGSIPDRFSAQQFSDYHSELNMSSLELGDSALYFCASSPDRGLTGELFFGEGSRLTVL.